This TCR beta chain was observed in a study of shared clonotypes between healthy human individuals. Background on the study: CD4 naive and CD4 memory each took three plates per donor, while CD8 naive took two and CD8 memory one. Study observations and caveats: Memory subsets generally showed lower estimated richness than naive subsets.

All donors qualified as healthy HIV-negative adults and had experienced no recent acute infections or vaccinations. Method: immunoSEQ multiplex PCR; TCRdb's copy keeps in-frame clones and lacks some. The data show around 2,000,000 clones, roughly 94% seen once. This clone has only one observation. Its antigen is unidentified. The source of this sequence is a man younger than 35 in good health. Sequencing was performed on naive CD4+ T cells sorted from blood. Subset here: CD45RA+ positively selected.

For the CDR3, the DNA is TGCGCCAGCAGCTTGGAGGGGGCGGTCTCTAATGAAAAACTGTTTTTT. This encodes CASSLEGAVSNEKLFF. The chain combines TRBV5-1 with TRBJ1-4, with 7 bases matching TRBD1. In germline, CDR1 is SGHRS, CDR2 YFSETQ. The CDR3 consists of 16 residues. J gave up 3 bases and V 0 bases, and 5 bases lay outside the gene matches.